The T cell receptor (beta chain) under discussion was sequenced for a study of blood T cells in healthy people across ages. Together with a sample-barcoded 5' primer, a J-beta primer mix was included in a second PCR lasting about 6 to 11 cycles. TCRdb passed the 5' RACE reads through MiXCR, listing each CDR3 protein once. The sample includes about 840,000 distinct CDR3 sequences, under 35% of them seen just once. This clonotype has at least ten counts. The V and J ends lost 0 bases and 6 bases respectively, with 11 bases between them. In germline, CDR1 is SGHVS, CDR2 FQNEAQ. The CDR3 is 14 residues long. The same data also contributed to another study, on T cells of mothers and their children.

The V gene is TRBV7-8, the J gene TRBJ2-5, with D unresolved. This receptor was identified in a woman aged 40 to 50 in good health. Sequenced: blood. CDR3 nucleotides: TGTGCCAGCAGCTTAGCGTCAATGTGGAAGACCCAGTACTTC. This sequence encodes CASSLASMWKTQYF.